This T cell receptor beta chain was identified during a study of molecular identifiers for immune sequencing clone quantification. Findings of the study overall: Among 800,000 to 1,000,000 naive cells, as was reported, spiked Jurkat TCR RNA from one cell was detectable. Barcode collisions between identical TCR molecules could shrink estimates of highly expanded clone sizes.

The bulk TCR libraries were made with methods described before and with listed TCR primers. TCRdb re-derived calls from the PCR reads in MiXCR, one entry per CDR3 protein. The sample contains about 640,000 distinct CDR3 sequences, just under 20% of which appear only once. With respect to this clonotype: The antigen remains unidentified.

Per the germline V gene, CDR1 is MNHEY and CDR2 is SVGEGT. V shed 8 bases, J shed 0 bases, and the junction held 12 bases outside the gene matches. The CDR3 sequence is 16 residues long. The sample consisted of naive CD8+ T cells from blood, with Jurkat cell RNA spiked in. Stated subset: FACS-sorted CD8+CD4-CCR7+CD45RA+ naive T cells. J is TRBJ2-7 and V is TRBV6-2 or TRBV6-3; 8 positions agree with TRBD2. This TCR was sampled from a human donor in good health. Some libraries in this study had Jurkat cell RNA spiked in. The CDR3 region is CASRPLSGTSSYEQYF. As DNA, the CDR3 is TGTGCCAGCCGCCCCCTTTCCGGGACTAGCTCCTACGAGCAGTACTTC.